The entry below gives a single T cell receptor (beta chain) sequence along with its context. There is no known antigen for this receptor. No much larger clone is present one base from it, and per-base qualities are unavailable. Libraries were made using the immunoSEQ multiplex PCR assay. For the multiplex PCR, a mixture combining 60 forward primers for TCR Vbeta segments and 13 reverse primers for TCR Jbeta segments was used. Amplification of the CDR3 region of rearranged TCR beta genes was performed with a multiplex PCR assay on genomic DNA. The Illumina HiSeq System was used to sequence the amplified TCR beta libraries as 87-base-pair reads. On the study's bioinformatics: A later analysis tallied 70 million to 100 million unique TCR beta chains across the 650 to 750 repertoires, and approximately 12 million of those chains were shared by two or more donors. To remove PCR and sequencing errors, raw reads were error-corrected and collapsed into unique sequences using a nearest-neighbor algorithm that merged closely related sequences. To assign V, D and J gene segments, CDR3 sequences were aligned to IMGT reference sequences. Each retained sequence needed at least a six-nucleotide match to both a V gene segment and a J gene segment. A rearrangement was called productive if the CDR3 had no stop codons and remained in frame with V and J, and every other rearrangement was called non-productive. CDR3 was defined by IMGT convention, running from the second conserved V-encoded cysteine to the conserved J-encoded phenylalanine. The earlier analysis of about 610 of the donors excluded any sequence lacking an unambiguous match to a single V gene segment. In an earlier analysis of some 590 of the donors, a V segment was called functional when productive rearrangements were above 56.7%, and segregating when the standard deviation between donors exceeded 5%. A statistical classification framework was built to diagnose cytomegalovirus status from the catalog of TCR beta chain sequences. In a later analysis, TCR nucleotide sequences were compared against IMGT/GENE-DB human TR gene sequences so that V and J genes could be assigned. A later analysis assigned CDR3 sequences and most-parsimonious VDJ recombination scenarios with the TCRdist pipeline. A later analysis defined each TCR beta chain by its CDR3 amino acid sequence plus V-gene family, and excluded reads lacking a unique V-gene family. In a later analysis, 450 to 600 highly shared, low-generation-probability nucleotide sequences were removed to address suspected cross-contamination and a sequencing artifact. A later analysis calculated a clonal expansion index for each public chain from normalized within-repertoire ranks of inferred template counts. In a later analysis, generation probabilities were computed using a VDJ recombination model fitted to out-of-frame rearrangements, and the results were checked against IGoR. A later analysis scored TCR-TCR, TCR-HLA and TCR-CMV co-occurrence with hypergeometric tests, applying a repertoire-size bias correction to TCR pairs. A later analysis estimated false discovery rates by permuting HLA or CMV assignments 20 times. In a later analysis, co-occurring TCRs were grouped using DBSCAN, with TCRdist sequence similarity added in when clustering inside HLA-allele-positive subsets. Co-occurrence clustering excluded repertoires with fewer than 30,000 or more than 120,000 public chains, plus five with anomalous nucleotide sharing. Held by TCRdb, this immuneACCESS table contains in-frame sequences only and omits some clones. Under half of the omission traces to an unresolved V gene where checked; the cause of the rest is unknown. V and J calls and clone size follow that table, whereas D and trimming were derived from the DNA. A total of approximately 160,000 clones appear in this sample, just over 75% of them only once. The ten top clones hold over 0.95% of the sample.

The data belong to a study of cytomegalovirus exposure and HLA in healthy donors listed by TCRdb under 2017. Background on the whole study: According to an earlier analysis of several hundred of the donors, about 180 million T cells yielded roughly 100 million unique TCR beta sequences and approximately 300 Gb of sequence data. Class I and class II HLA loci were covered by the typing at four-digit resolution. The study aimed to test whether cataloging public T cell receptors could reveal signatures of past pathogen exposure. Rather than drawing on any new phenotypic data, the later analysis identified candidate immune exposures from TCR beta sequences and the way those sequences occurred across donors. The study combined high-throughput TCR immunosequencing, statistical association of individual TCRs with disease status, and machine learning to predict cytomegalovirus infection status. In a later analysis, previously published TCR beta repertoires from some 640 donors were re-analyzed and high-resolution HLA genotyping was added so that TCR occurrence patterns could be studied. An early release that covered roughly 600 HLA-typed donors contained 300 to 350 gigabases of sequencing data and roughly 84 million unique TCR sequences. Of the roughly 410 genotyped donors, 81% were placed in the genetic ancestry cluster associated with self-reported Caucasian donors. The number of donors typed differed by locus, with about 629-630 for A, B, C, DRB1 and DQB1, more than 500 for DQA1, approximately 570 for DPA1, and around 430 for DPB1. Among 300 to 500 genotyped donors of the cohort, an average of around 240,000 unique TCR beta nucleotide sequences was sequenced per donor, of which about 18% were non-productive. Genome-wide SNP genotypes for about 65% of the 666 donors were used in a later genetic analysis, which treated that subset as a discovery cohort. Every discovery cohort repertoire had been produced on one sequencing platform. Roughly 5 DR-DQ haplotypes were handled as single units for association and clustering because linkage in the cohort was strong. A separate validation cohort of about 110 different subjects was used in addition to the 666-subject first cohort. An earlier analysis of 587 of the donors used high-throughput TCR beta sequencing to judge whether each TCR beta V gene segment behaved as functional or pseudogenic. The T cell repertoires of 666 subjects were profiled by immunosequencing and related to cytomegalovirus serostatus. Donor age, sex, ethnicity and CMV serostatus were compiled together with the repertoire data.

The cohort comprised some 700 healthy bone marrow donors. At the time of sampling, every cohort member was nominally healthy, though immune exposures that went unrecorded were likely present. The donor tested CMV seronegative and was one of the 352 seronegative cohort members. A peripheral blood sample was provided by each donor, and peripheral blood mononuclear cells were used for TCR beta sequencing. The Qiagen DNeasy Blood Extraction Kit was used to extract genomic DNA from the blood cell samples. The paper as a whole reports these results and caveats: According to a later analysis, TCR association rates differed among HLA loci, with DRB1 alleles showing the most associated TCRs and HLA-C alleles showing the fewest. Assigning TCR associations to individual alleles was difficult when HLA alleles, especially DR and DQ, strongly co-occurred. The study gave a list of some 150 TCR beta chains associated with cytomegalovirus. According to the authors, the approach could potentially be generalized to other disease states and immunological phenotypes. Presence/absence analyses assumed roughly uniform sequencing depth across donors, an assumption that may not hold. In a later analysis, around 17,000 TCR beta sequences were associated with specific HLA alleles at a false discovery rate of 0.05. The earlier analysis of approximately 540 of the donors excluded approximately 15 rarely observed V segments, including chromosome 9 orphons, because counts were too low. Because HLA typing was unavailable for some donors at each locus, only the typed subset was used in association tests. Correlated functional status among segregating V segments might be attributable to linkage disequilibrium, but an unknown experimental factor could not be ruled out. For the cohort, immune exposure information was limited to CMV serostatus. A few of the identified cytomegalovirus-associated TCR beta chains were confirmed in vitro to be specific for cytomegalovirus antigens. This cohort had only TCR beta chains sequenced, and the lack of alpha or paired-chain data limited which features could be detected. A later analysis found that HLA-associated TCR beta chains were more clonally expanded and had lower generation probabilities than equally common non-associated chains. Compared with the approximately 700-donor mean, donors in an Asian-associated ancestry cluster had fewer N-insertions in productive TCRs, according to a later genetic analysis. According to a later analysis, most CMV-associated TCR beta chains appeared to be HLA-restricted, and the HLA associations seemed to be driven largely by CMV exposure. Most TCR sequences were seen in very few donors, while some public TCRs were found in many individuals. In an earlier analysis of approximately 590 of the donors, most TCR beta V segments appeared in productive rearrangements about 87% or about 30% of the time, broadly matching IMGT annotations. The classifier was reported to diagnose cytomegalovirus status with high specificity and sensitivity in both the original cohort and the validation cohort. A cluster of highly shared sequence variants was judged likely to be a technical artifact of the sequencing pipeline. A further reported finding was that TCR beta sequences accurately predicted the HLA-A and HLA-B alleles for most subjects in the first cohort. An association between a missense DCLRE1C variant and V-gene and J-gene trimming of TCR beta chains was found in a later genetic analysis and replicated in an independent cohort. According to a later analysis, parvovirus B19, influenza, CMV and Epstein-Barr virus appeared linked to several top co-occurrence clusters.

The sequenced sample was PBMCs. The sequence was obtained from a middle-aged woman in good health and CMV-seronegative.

In nucleotide form, the sequence is TGTGCCAGCAACCCGGACAGCAGCTTCTCTGGAAACACCATATATTTT. This sequence encodes CASNPDSSFSGNTIYF. The rearranged chain carries TRBV28 and TRBJ1-3; a tentative D call is TRBD1 (6 bases match). CDR1 and CDR2 are drawn from the germline V gene: MDHEN, SYDVKM. The CDR3 sequence holds 16 residues, the cysteine and phenylalanine included. Only the CDR3 region is kept as DNA, spanning 48 bases read in frame from base 1. V and J lose 7 bases and 0 bases, and a span of 16 bases separates them.